The 20 T cell receptor beta chains given below trace back to one sample, sequenced in a study of T-cell reconstitution after alpha-beta-depleted transplantation in children. A library of TCRbeta sequences, prepared with unique molecular identifiers, was generated. From the PCR reads, TCRdb called clonotypes with MiXCR, one entry per CDR3 protein. In the table there are 450,000 to 550,000 distinct CDR3 sequences, over 10% of which are singletons. This material consisted of PBMCs, mostly from graft donor cells, taken 180 days after TCRalphabeta/CD19-depleted stem cell transplant. The receptors shown here come from a female patient between 2 and 10 years old who had a stem cell transplant for aplastic anemia, so the T cells may come from the graft donor.

The V gene is TRBV19, the J gene TRBJ2-7, with D uncertain. The V and J ends lost 11 bases and 0 bases respectively, with 20 bases between them. The CDR3 runs to 15 residues. Per the germline V gene, CDR1 is LNHDA and CDR2 is SQIVND (reference sequence). As DNA, the CDR3 is TGTGCCCCGATTAAGGAACCAAGGAGCTCCTACGAGCAGTACTTC. Amino acid sequence: CAPIKEPRSSYEQYF.

V and J are TRBV4-3 and TRBJ2-1, with 8 nucleotides matching TRBD2. J lost 13 bases, V lost 3 bases, and 5 bases had no gene match. The CDR3 totals 12 residues. Germline V CDR1 and CDR2: LGHNA, YSLEER. CDR3 residues: CASSHPSGSQFF. The CDR3 DNA follows: TGCGCCAGCAGCCACCCCAGCGGGAGTCAGTTCTTC.

CDR3 in DNA: TGCAGTGCCTCCGTCGGGGTTTGGTCTTTCTTT. The encoded protein is CSASVGVWSFF. This rearrangement joins TRBV20-1 to TRBJ1-1, with D uncertain. The germline CDR1 and CDR2 sequences are DFQATT and SNEGSKA (reference sequence). V shed 6 bases and J shed 12 bases, with 17 bases lying between them. The CDR3 totals 11 residues.

CDR3 residues: CAWSVGITDTQYF. CDR3 DNA: TGTGCCTGGAGTGTAGGTATTACAGATACGCAGTATTTT. The J gene is TRBJ2-3, the V gene TRBV30; no reliable D call. The CDR3 is 13 amino acids. The germline V gene encodes CDR1 GTSNPN and CDR2 SVGIG (reference sequence). Between the trimmed V and J ends, which lost 0 bases and 3 bases, there was a span of 7 bases.

Worth noting for this clonotype: This clone may be a read error of a much larger clone one base away. The rearrangement uses TRBV5-1 and TRBJ2-6, with a possible D match to TRBD1 (6 bases). The germline CDR1 and CDR2 sequences are SGHRS and YFSETQ. This CDR3 has 15 residues. CDR3 region: CASSLGDTGANGLTF. The DNA of the CDR3 is TGCGCCAGCAGCTTGGGGGACACTGGGGCCAACGGCCTGACTTTC.

There are many counts of this clonotype. The chain is built from TRBV7-9 and TRBJ2-2; D might be TRBD1 (5 bases). This CDR3 is built from 14 residues. Germline V gives CDR1 SEHNR, CDR2 FQNEAQ (reference sequence). V was trimmed by 6 bases and J by 5 bases, leaving 13 bases between them. The CDR3 DNA reads TGTGCCAGCAGTTCGCAGGGTGCGACCGGGGAGCTGTTTTTT. Protein sequence: CASSSQGATGELFF. Full variable domain (missing parts from reference TRBV7-9 and TRBJ2-2): DTGVSQNPRHKITKRGQNVTFRCDPISEHNRLYWYRQTLGQGPEFLTYFQNEAQLEKSRLLSDRFSAERPKGSFSTLEIQRTEQGDSAMYLCASSSQGATGELFFGEGSRLTVL.

The chain has TRBV6-5 and TRBJ2-7; D is ambiguous. The ends were cut back, 0 bases at V and 0 bases at J, with 6 bases in the middle. The germline V gene has CDR1 MNHEY and CDR2 SVGAGI. The CDR3 length is 14 residues. CDR3 sequence: CASSYSFSSYEQYF. The CDR3 nucleotides read TGTGCCAGCAGTTACTCCTTCAGCTCCTACGAGCAGTACTTC.

The CDR3 DNA sequence: TGTGCCAGCTCATCGGACAGTGGAGAGACCCAGTACTTC. Translating gives CASSSDSGETQYF. The genes are TRBV18 and TRBJ2-5; D is possibly TRBD1 (6 bases). This CDR3 region has 13 residues. Looked up from germline, CDR1 is KGHSH and CDR2 is LQKENI. Trimming removed 5 bases from V and 4 bases from J, with 11 bases in between.

The rearrangement uses TRBV9 and TRBJ2-7, with TRBD2 matching 14 bases. The V and J ends lost 3 bases and 3 bases, in that order; junction bases with no gene match: 8. The CDR3 extends over 17 amino acids. The germline V gene encodes CDR1 SGDLS and CDR2 YYNGEE. The CDR3 nucleotides read TGTGCCAGCAGCGCTGGGACTAGCGGGAGACGGGTCTACGAGCAGTACTTC. This encodes CASSAGTSGRRVYEQYF.

CDR3 DNA: TGCAGTGCTAGAGATGGGACGGACTCCTACGAGCAGTACTTC. Residues: CSARDGTDSYEQYF. This chain joins TRBV20-1 and TRBJ2-7; D may match TRBD1 or TRBD2 (5 bases each). Germline values: CDR1 DFQATT, CDR2 SNEGSKA (reference sequence). V lost 0 bases and J lost 0, with 9 bases in between. The CDR3 extends over 14 amino acids.

This clonotype was seen repeatedly, ten times or more. J is TRBJ2-3 and V is TRBV6-5; 9 nucleotides agree with TRBD2. Per the germline V gene, CDR1 is MNHEY and CDR2 is SVGAGI. J was trimmed by 5 bases and V by 1 base; bases with no gene match: 13. This CDR3 is 18 amino acids long. For the CDR3, the DNA is TGTGCCAGCAGTTACTTCTTCTCCGCGGGAGGGCCGGAAGATACGCAGTATTTT. Protein sequence: CASSYFFSAGGPEDTQYF.

This clonotype appeared a few times. V is TRBV4-2 and J is TRBJ2-4; 12 bases align to TRBD1. CDR3 size: 18 residues. Germline CDR1 is LGHNA and CDR2 is YNFKEQ. Unmatched junction bases numbered 9, after V lost 0 bases and J lost 6 bases. Here the CDR3 reads CASSQEWVGTGGLNIQYF. The CDR3 DNA follows: TGTGCCAGCAGCCAAGAATGGGTAGGGACAGGGGGCTTAAACATTCAGTACTTC.

The DNA for the CDR3 is TGTGCCAGCAGCCAAGATCGGCGTGGGGATTATAACTATGGCTACACCTTC. Translated: CASSQDRRGDYNYGYTF. The chain uses TRBV14 and TRBJ1-2; D unresolved. The CDR3 has 17 amino acids. CDR1 and CDR2 from the germline V gene are SGHDN and FVKESK. V was clipped by 0 bases and J by 1 base, with 15 bases between them.

This clonotype was seen many times. The chain links TRBV5-1 to TRBJ2-1; 9 bases agree with TRBD2. Germline V gene data show CDR1 as SGHRS and CDR2 as YFSETQ. This CDR3 has 16 residues. J was trimmed by 6 bases and V by 4 bases; bases with no gene match: 11. CDR3 region: CASSATASGIANEQFF. Written as DNA, the CDR3 is TGCGCCAGCAGCGCCACGGCTAGCGGGATAGCCAATGAGCAGTTCTTC.

This clonotype was seen only a few times. The CDR3 sequence: CASSSPQDTQYF. CDR3 sequence (DNA): TGTGCCAGCAGCTCTCCGCAGGATACGCAGTATTTT. The chain couples TRBV7-2 to TRBJ2-3, with unresolved D. Germline CDR1 reads SGHTA; CDR2 reads FQGNSA. V lost 4 bases and J 6 bases, leaving 8 bases between the germline ends. This CDR3 has 12 amino acids.

This clonotype occurred a few times. This chain connects TRBV28 to TRBJ1-6; no reliable D call. V shed 3 bases and J shed 9 bases, with 12 bases lying between them. The CDR3 contains 14 residues. Germline CDR1 MDHEN, CDR2 SYDVKM. Here the CDR3 reads CASSFGPGVSPLHF. CDR3 coding DNA: TGTGCCAGCAGTTTTGGGCCTGGGGTTTCACCCCTCCACTTT.

This clonotype was detected a few times. The chain joins TRBV20-1 to TRBJ2-7; D is uncertain. Per the germline V gene, CDR1 is DFQATT and CDR2 is SNEGSKA (reference sequence). V lost 2 bases, J lost 5 bases, and 19 bases lay in between. This CDR3 has 15 amino acids. CDR3 in amino acids: CSARLYGNFNNEQYF. CDR3 DNA sequence: TGCAGTGCTAGATTATATGGGAATTTTAACAACGAGCAGTACTTC.

This clonotype has at least ten counts. The chain combines TRBV29-1 with TRBJ2-1; TRBD2 matches at 9 bases. The germline CDR1 and CDR2 sequences are SQVTM and ANQGSEA. J was trimmed by 0 bases and V by 8 bases; bases with no gene match: 5. The CDR3 has 14 residues. DNA of the CDR3: TGCAGCATAGCGGGGGAAAGCTCCTACAATGAGCAGTTCTTC. Its protein is CSIAGESSYNEQFF.

This clonotype was picked up a small number of times. The rearrangement uses TRBV7-3 and TRBJ2-3, with TRBD2 matching 9 bases. The germline gives CDR1 SGHTA, CDR2 FQGTGA. With 4 bases clipped from V and 2 bases from J, the junction kept 4 bases outside the gene matches. The CDR3 has 15 amino acids. CDR3 residues: CASSSPSGITDTQYF. Here the CDR3 DNA reads TGTGCCAGCAGCTCACCTAGCGGGATCACAGATACGCAGTATTTT.

The chain uses TRBV15 and TRBJ2-7, with D possibly matching TRBD2 (6 bases). Deletions cut 4 bases from V and 6 bases from J, with 16 bases between. This CDR3 is 14 amino acids long. The germline CDR1 and CDR2 sequences are LNHNV and YYDKDF (reference sequence). The CDR3 DNA follows: TGTGCCACCAGCACTCTGAGGGAGGATGGCGAGCAGTACGTC. Translation gives CATSTLREDGEQYV.